The 23 T cell receptor beta chains given below trace back to one sample, sequenced in a study of blood T cell repertoires in COVID-19. Profiling relied on immunoSEQ multiplex PCR, and the TCRdb table lists in-frame clones only, not all of them. Counted here are 100,000 to 150,000 clones, about 85% occurring once; the ten biggest clones make up over 25%. Sequencing was done on a sample of peripheral blood. The receptors stem from a woman aged 80 or over with acute or convalescent COVID-19.

The genes are TRBV7-9 and TRBJ1-1, with D tentatively TRBD1 (6 bases). V lost 5 bases, J lost 0 bases, and 10 bases lay in between. The CDR3 consists of 14 residues. Germline V gene data show CDR1 as SEHNR and CDR2 as FQNEAQ (reference sequence). In DNA form, the CDR3 reads TGTGCCAGCAGCCGGACAGTCATGAACACTGAAGCTTTCTTT. The encoded protein is CASSRTVMNTEAFF. The whole variable domain, remainder taken from reference TRBV7-9 and TRBJ1-1, is DTGVSQNPRHKITKRGQNVTFRCDPISEHNRLYWYRQTLGQGPEFLTYFQNEAQLEKSRLLSDRFSAERPKGSFSTLEIQRTEQGDSAMYLCASSRTVMNTEAFFGQGTRLTVV.

Here the CDR3 reads CASEDVRATGTEAFF. Here the CDR3 DNA reads TGTGCCAGCGAAGACGTGCGGGCCACGGGGACTGAAGCTTTCTTT. This chain uses TRBV25-1 with TRBJ1-1; D call uncertain. The V and J ends lost 8 bases and 5 bases respectively, with 21 bases between them. CDR3 length: 15 amino acids. Germline V lookup: CDR1 MGHDK, CDR2 SYGVNS.

V usage is TRBV7-2 and J usage is TRBJ2-4; D possibly corresponds to TRBD2 (5 bases). The CDR3 is made up of 11 amino acids. CDR1 is SGHTA and CDR2 is FQGNSA in the germline V gene. V lost 6 bases to trimming and J lost 7 bases, with 7 bases between them. DNA for the CDR3: TGTGCCAGCAGTTCGGGGAACATTCAGTACTTC. Protein: CASSSGNIQYF.

V gene TRBV7-8 combines with J gene TRBJ2-2, with unresolved D. Trimming stripped 5 bases from V and 1 base from J, with 8 bases between. The CDR3 is 14 residues long. CDR1 is SGHVS and CDR2 is FQNEAQ in the germline V gene. As DNA, the CDR3 is TGTGCCAGCAGCGCCCTCAGGAACACCGGGGAGCTGTTTTTT. It specifies CASSALRNTGELFF.

The chain uses TRBV28 and TRBJ1-1, with D unclear. This CDR3 region has 14 residues. Germline assignment: CDR1 MDHEN and CDR2 SYDVKM. Trimming took off 4 bases at V and 4 bases at J, with 13 bases between the two ends. Here the CDR3 reads CASSSLPRGTEAFF. The CDR3 region has the DNA TGTGCCAGCAGTTCCTTGCCCCGGGGCACTGAAGCTTTCTTT.

The J gene is TRBJ1-2, the V gene TRBV6-5; possible D gene TRBD1, 6 bases. CDR3 size: 15 residues. V gave up 6 bases and J gave up 0 bases, with 14 bases separating them. The germline V gene has CDR1 MNHEY and CDR2 SVGAGI. The CDR3 here is CASRVVQGANYGYTF. The DNA for the CDR3 is TGTGCCAGCAGGGTGGTACAGGGAGCTAACTATGGCTACACCTTC.

The chain combines TRBV5-4 with TRBJ1-2; the match to TRBD1 covers 7 bases. Per germline, CDR1 SGHNT and CDR2 YYREEE (reference sequence). V dropped 2 bases and J dropped 7; count of bases not matched to a gene: 8. The CDR3 has 14 amino acids. CDR3 protein: CASSFTGDAIGYTF. The CDR3 region has the DNA TGTGCCAGCAGCTTCACAGGGGACGCTATTGGCTACACCTTC. The full variable domain, its missing parts supplied by reference TRBV5-4 and TRBJ1-2, is ETGVTQSPTHLIKTRGQQVTLRCSSQSGHNTVSWYQQALGQGPQFIFQYYREEENGRGNFPPRFSGLQFPNYSSELNVNALELDDSALYLCASSFTGDAIGYTFGSGTRLTVV.

J is TRBJ1-6 and V is TRBV3-1 (or the pseudogene TRBV3-2); D might be TRBD1 (5 bases). This CDR3 region has 15 residues. Trimming stripped 8 bases from V and 5 bases from J, with 16 bases between. Germline assignment: CDR1 LGHDT and CDR2 YNNKEL (reference sequence). The CDR3 DNA follows: TGTGCCAGCTCGGCGGGACCCGGGGATAATTCACCCCTCCACTTT. Protein product: CASSAGPGDNSPLHF.

The gene calls are TRBV3-1 (or the pseudogene TRBV3-2) and TRBJ2-5; 8 bases match TRBD1. The junction had 8 bases not matched to a gene; V was cut back by 6 bases and J by 5 bases. Germline assignment: CDR1 LGHDT and CDR2 YNNKEL (reference sequence). This CDR3 is built from 14 residues. The chain's CDR3 is CASRGTGLGETQYF. For the CDR3, the DNA is TGTGCCAGCAGAGGGACAGGTTTGGGGGAGACCCAGTACTTC.

The chain is built from TRBV10-3 and TRBJ1-1, with D hard to call. In germline, CDR1 is ENHRY, CDR2 SYGVKD. Trimming took off 0 bases at V and 2 bases at J, with 7 bases between the two ends. This CDR3 spans 14 amino acids. The CDR3 sequence is CAISESRSNTEAFF. CDR3 DNA: TGTGCCATCAGTGAGTCGAGGAGTAACACTGAAGCTTTCTTT.

V usage is TRBV18 and J usage is TRBJ2-7, with D tentatively TRBD2 (6 bases). CDR1 KGHSH and CDR2 LQKENI come from the germline V gene. The CDR3 has 15 amino acids. The ends were cut back, 2 bases at V and 5 bases at J, with 16 bases in the middle. The CDR3 DNA reads as TGTGCCAGCTCACCAATGGGGACCCGGGGGAACGAGCAGTACTTC. This codes for CASSPMGTRGNEQYF.

The rearrangement joins TRBV6-2 or TRBV6-3 to TRBJ2-1, with 12 bases fitting TRBD1. The V and J ends lost 4 bases and 3 bases, in that order; junction bases with no gene match: 7. Germline lookup yields CDR1 MNHEY and CDR2 SVGEGT. The CDR3 runs 17 residues. CDR3 coding DNA: TGTGCCAGCAGTTTTTTAAGGGACAGGGGGCTCTACAATGAGCAGTTCTTC. It translates to CASSFLRDRGLYNEQFF.

J is TRBJ1-2 and V is TRBV6-5, with TRBD1 as a possible D gene (6 bases). The CDR3 contains 14 residues. Germline CDR1 is MNHEY and CDR2 is SVGAGI. V lost 4 bases, J lost 8 bases, and 17 bases lay in between. CDR3 in amino acids: CASSSTTTGYGYTF. CDR3 nucleotides: TGTGCCAGCAGTTCGACAACCACAGGGTACGGCTACACCTTC.

V and J are TRBV11-2 and TRBJ2-1; D gene uncertain. The CDR3 consists of 12 residues. CDR1 SGHAT and CDR2 FQNNGV come from the germline V gene. The V gene lost 5 bases and the J gene lost 6 bases, with 8 bases spanning the gap. Here the CDR3 reads CASSLSGNEQFF. The CDR3 nucleotides are TGTGCCAGCAGCCTCTCCGGCAATGAGCAGTTCTTC.

The genes are TRBV28 and TRBJ1-1, with D unresolved. Trimming shortened V by 5 bases and J by 4 bases, and 5 bases separated the two germline ends. CDR1 is MDHEN and CDR2 is SYDVKM in the germline V gene. This CDR3 has 11 residues. The CDR3 loop reads CASSTGTEAFF. CDR3 nucleotide sequence: TGTGCCAGCAGTACGGGCACTGAAGCTTTCTTT.

The chain uses TRBV7-2 and TRBJ1-2; TRBD1 matches at 9 bases. V was clipped by 3 bases and J by 3 bases; unmatched bases: 5. CDR1 is SGHTA and CDR2 is FQGNSA in the germline V gene. CDR3 length: 15 residues. CDR3 region: CASSLHGQGYYGYTF. CDR3 coding DNA: TGTGCCAGCAGCTTGCATGGACAGGGGTACTATGGCTACACCTTC.

In DNA form, the CDR3 reads TGTGCCAGCAGCTTAGACAGAGACTATGGCTACACCTTC. Translated, it gives CASSLDRDYGYTF. The gene calls are TRBV11-1 and TRBJ1-2; unclear D gene. This CDR3 comprises 13 residues. The V and J ends lost 1 base and 3 bases respectively, with 6 bases between them. Germline V lookup: CDR1 SGHAT, CDR2 FQDESV (reference sequence).

The rearrangement links TRBV11-1 to TRBJ2-2; 8 positions match TRBD1. The ends lost 7 bases at V and 5 bases at J; junction bases unmatched: 6. CDR1 and CDR2 (germline): SGHAT, FQDESV (reference sequence). The CDR3 runs 14 residues. CDR3 DNA: TGTGCCAGCAAAGACAGGGGTGAGACCGGGGAGCTGTTTTTT. Its translation: CASKDRGETGELFF. Filled out from reference TRBV11-1 and TRBJ2-2, the complete variable domain reads EAEVAQSPRYKITEKSQAVAFWCDPISGHATLYWYRQILGQGPELLVQFQDESVVDDSQLPKDRFSAERLKGVDSTLKIQPAELGDSAMYLCASKDRGETGELFFGEGSRLTVL.

The rearrangement links TRBV5-1 to TRBJ1-2, with D possibly TRBD1 on 6 matching bases. CDR1 SGHRS and CDR2 YFSETQ come from the germline V gene. This CDR3 contains 13 residues. Trimming stripped 4 bases from V and 10 bases from J, with 17 bases between. CDR3 coding DNA: TGCGCCAGCAGCCGGGACATCATCAGCGTCTACACCTTC. It codes for CASSRDIISVYTF.

The chain joins TRBV7-2 to TRBJ1-6; D not resolved. Looked up from germline, CDR1 is SGHTA and CDR2 is FQGNSA. V dropped 2 bases and J dropped 14 bases, with 13 bases sitting between them. This CDR3 contains 13 residues. This CDR3 reads CASSLNREGTLHF. For the CDR3, the DNA is TGTGCCAGCAGCTTAAATAGGGAGGGCACCCTCCACTTT.

The gene calls are TRBV9 and TRBJ2-1; TRBD1 matches 7 bases. Germline trimming cut 4 bases from V and 7 bases from J; bases unmatched to any gene: 8. The CDR3 consists of 14 residues. CDR1 SGDLS and CDR2 YYNGEE come from the germline V gene. The CDR3 region is CASSSHRGVNEQFF. The DNA for the CDR3 is TGTGCCAGCAGCTCCCACAGGGGAGTGAATGAGCAGTTCTTC.

The CDR3 DNA is TGTGCCACCAGTGATTTGACGCGGACAGGGGAAGAGACCCAGTACTTC. Translating it yields CATSDLTRTGEETQYF. The chain joins TRBV24-1 to TRBJ2-5; 9 bases align to TRBD1. The CDR3 is 16 residues long. V lost 0 bases and J lost 3; bases outside the gene matches: 4. Germline V CDR1 and CDR2: KGHDR, SFDVKD.

The rearrangement links TRBV5-1 to TRBJ2-1; 10 bases match TRBD1. This CDR3 is built from 14 residues. Germline CDR1 and CDR2: SGHRS and YFSETQ. V shed 3 bases and J 9 bases; nucleotides not matched to a gene: 6. CDR3 sequence (DNA): TGCGCCAGCAGCTCCGGGACAGGGGATGGTGAGCAGTTCTTC. The encoded protein is CASSSGTGDGEQFF.